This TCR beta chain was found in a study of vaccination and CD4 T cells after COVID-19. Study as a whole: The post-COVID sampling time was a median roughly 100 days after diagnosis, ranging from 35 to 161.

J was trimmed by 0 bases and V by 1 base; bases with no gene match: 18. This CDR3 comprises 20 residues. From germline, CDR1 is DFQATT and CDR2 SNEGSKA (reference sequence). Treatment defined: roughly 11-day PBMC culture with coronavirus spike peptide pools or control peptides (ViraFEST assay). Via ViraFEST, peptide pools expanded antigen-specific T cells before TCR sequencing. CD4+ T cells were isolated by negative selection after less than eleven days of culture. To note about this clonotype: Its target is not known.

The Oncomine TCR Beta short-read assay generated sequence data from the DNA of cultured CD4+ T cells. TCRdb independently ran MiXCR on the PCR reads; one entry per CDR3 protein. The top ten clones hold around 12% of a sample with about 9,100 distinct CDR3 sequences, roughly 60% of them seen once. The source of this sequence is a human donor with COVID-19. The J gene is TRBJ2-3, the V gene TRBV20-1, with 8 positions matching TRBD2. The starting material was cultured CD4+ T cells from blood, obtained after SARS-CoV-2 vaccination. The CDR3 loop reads CSARALRVGAGDSSTDTQYF. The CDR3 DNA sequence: TGCAGTGCTAGAGCCTTACGGGTGGGAGCGGGGGATTCTAGCACAGATACGCAGTATTTT.